Given below is one TCR beta chain in context. This record comes from a study of blood T cell repertoires in COVID-19. On the study more broadly: Whether acute or convalescent, the COVID-19 samples came from the United States, Italy and Spain. In each case, the material was cDNA or gDNA derived from T cells, B-cell-depleted T cells, or PBMCs.

Per the original data handling: Reference gene primer amplification gave estimated nucleated cell counts. This table comes from immunoSEQ multiplex PCR, and its TCRdb copy is limited to in-frame clones, with some not included. V, J and clone size are taken as reported in that table, and D and trimming were inferred from the DNA itself. The sample has 230,000 or so clones, around 85% seen once; the top ten hold around 5.4%. The specimen sequenced was peripheral blood. The TCR was taken from a human donor in a cohort sampled during active COVID-19.

Written as DNA, the CDR3 is TGTGCCAGCAGTTTATCAAGCGGGAGAGGGACCGGGGAGCTGTTTTTT. Translated: CASSLSSGRGTGELFF. The chain couples TRBV28 to TRBJ2-2, with 8 bases identical to TRBD2. CDR3 size: 16 residues. Per germline, CDR1 MDHEN and CDR2 SYDVKM. After removal of 1 base from V and 5 bases from J, the junction contained 6 bases not matched to a gene.